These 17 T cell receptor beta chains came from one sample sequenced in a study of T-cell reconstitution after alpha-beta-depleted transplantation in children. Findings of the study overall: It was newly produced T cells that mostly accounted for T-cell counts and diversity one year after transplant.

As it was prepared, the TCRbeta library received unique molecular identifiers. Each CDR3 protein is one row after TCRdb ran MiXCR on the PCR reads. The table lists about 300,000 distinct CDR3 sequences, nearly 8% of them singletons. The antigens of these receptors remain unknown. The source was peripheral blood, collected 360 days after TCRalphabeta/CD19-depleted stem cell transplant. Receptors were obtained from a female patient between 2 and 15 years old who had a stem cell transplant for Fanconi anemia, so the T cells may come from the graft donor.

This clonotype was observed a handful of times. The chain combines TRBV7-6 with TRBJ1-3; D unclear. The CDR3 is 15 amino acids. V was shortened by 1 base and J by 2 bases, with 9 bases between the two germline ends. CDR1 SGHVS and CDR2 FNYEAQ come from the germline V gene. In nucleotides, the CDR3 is TGTGCCAGCAGCTTAGGTTCACAACCTGGAAACACCATATATTTT. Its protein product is CASSLGSQPGNTIYF.

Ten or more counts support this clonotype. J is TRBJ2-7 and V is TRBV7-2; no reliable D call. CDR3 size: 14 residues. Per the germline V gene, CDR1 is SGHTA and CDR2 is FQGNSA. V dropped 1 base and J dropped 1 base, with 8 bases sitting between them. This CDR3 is CASSLEQRSYEQYF. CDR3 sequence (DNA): TGTGCCAGCAGCTTAGAGCAGAGATCCTACGAGCAGTACTTC.

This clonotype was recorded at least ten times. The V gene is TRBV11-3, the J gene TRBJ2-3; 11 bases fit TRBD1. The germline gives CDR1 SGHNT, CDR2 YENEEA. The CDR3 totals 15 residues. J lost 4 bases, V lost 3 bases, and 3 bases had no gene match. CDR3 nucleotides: TGTGCCAGCAGCTTCCGGACAGGGGGCTCAGATACGCAGTATTTT. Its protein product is CASSFRTGGSDTQYF.

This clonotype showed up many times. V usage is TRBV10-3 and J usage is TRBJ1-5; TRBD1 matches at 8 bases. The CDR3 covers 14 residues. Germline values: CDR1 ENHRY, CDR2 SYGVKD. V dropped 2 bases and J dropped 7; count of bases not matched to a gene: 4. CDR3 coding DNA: TGTGCCATCAGTGAGATGGACAGGGTACAGCCCCAGCATTTT. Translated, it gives CAISEMDRVQPQHF.

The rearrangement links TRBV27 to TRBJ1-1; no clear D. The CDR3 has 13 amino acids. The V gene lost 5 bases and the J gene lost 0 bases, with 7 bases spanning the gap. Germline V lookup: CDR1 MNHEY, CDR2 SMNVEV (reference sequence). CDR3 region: CASSLIMNTEAFF. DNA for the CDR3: TGTGCCAGCAGTCTCATCATGAACACTGAAGCTTTCTTT.

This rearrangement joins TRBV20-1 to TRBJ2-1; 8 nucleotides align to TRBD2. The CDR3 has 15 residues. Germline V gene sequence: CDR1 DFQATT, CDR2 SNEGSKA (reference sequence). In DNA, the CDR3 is TGCTGCGCTACCCGACTAGCGAGGTCCTACAATGAGCAGTTCTTC. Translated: CCATRLARSYNEQFF.

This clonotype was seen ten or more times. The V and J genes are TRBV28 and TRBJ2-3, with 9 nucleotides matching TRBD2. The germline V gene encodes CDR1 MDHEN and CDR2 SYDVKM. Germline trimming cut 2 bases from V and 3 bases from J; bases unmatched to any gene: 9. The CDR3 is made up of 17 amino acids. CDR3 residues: CASSLPPPAGGTDTQYF. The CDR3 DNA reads TGTGCCAGCAGTTTACCCCCCCCAGCGGGGGGAACAGATACGCAGTATTTT.

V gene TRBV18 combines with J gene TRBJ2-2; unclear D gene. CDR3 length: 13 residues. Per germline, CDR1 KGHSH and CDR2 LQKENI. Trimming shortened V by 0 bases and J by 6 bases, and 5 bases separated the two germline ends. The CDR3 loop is CASSPPLPGELFF. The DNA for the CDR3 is TGTGCCAGCTCACCACCGTTACCCGGGGAGCTGTTTTTT.

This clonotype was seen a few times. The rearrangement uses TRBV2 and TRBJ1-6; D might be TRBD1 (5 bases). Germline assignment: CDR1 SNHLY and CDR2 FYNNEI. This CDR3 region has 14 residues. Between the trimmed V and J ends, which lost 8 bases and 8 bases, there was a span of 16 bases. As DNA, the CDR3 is TGTGCCAGCCTTGAGCCAGGGCCCTATTCACCCCTCCACTTT. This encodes CASLEPGPYSPLHF.

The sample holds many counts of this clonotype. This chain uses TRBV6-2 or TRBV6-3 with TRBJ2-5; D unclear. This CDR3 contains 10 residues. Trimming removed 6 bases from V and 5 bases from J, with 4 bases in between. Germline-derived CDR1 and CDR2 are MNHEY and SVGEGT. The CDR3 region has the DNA TGTGCCAGCAGCTGGGAGACCCAGTACTTC. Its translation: CASSWETQYF.

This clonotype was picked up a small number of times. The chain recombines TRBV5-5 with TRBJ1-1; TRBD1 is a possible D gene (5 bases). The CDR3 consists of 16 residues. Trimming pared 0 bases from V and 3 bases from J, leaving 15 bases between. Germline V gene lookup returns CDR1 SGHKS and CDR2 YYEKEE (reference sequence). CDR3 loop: CASSLVIQGGDTEAFF. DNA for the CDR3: TGTGCCAGCAGCTTGGTCATTCAGGGAGGGGACACTGAAGCTTTCTTT. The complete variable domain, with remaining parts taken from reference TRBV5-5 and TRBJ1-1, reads DAGVTQSPTHLIKTRGQQVTLRCSPISGHKSVSWYQQVLGQGPQFIFQYYEKEERGRGNFPDRFSARQFPNYSSELNVNALLLGDSALYLCASSLVIQGGDTEAFFGQGTRLTVV.

The DNA for the CDR3 is TGTGCCAGCATTCTTAGCGGGGACACAGATACGCAGTATTTT. This translates into CASILSGDTDTQYF. The rearrangement uses TRBV6-1 and TRBJ2-3; TRBD2 matches 8 bases. V was pared by 7 bases and J by 2 bases, with 5 bases of the junction left unmatched. This CDR3 is 14 amino acids long. Germline V gene lookup returns CDR1 MNHNS and CDR2 SASEGT.

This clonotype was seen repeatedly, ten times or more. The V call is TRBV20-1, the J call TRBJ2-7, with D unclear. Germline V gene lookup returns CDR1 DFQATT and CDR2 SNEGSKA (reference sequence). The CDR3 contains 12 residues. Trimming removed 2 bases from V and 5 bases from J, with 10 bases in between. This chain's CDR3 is CSARLVLDEQYF. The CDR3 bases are TGCAGTGCTAGACTAGTTTTAGACGAGCAGTACTTC.

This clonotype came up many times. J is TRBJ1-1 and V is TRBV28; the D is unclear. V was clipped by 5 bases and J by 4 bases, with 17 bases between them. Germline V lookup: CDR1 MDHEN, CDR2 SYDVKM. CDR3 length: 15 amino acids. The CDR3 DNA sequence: TGTGCCAGCAGTCGCCGCAGGAGAGGCGGCACTGAAGCTTTCTTT. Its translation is CASSRRRRGGTEAFF.

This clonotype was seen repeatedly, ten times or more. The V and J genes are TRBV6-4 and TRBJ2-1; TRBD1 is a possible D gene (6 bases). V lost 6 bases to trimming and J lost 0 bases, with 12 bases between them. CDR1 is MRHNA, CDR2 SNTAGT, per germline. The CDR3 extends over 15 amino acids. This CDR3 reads CASSEGVASYNEQFF. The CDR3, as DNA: TGTGCCAGCAGCGAGGGGGTAGCCTCCTACAATGAGCAGTTCTTC.

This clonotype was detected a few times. CDR3 sequence reads: CASSEDGTSNQPQHF. The CDR3 DNA reads as TGTGCCAGCAGTGAAGACGGGACAAGCAATCAGCCCCAGCATTTT. The chain combines TRBV2 with TRBJ1-5, with TRBD1 as a possible D gene (6 bases). CDR1 SNHLY and CDR2 FYNNEI come from the germline V gene. With 1 base removed from V and 1 base from J, the gap between germline ends came to 8 bases. The CDR3 extends over 15 amino acids.

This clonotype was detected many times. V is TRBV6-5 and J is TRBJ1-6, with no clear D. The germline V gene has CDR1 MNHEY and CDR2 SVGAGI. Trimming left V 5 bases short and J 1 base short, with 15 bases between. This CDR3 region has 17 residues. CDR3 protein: CASSHSGLRSYNSPLHF. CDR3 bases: TGTGCCAGCAGTCATTCGGGTTTGCGATCCTATAATTCACCCCTCCACTTT.